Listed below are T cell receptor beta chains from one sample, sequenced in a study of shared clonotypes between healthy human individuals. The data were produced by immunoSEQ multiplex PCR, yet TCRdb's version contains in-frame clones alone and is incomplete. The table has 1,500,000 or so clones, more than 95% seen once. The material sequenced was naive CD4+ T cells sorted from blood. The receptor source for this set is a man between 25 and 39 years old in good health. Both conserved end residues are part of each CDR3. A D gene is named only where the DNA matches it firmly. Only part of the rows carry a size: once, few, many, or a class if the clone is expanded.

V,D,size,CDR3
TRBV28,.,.,CASRPVGLDTDTQYF
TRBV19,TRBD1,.,CASSTDRGYTF
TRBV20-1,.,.,CSAGTPNEQYF
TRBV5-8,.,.,CASSLGSTNYNEQFF
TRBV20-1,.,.,CSAWSSYGYTF
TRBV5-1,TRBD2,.,CASSLDSGTDTQYF
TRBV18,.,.,CASSPGGISSNQPQHF
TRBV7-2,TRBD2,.,CASSWRGKRLAGGQETQYF
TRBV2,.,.,CASSRDGNYEQYF
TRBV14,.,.,CASSQDGRLAVSF
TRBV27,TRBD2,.,CASTVRGTSGRGGATDTQYF
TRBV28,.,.,CASSLVKRRNEQFF
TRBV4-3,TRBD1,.,CASSHRTGSGEKLFF
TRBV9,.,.,CASSLGQGSEEQYF
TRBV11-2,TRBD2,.,CASSLTPLAGTYEQYF
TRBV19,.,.,CASSRLNEETQYF
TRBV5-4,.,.,CASSLLGSYEQYF
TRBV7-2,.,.,CASSSRGNTEAFF
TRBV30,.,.,CAWSVDASYEQYF
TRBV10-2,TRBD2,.,CASSRPRGSGGSYNEQFF
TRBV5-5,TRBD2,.,CASSSRLAGVENEQFF
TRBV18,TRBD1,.,CASSRRGTASTDTQYF
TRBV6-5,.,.,CASKEVRGTDTQYF
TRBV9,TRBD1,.,CASSPRPGQETQYF
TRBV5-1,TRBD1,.,CASSSGQGTRTQYF
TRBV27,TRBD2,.,CASSRAGGQGNEQYF
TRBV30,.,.,CAWSPGAVQPQHF
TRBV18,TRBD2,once,CASSPGLAGAGEQYF
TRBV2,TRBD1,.,CASSGQGDTGELFF
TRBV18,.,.,CASSPEEAWDEQYF
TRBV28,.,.,CASSFYPGTGVSGYTF
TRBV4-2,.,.,CASSQAGQQETQYF
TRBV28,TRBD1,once,CASSWGTGFSEQYF
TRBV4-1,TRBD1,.,CASSRDRHSYEQYF
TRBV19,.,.,CASKGRHLFHEQYF
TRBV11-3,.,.,CASSLDGDWTSTDTQYF
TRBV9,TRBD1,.,CASSASLPGQGASYEQYF
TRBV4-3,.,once,CASSQDGTAKWGYTF
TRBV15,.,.,CATSRDRNYGYTF
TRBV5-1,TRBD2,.,CASSLQAGAYNEQFF
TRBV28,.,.,CASSLGIPETQYF
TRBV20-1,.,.,CSGSGLETQYF
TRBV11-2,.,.,CASSRVFPYNEQFF
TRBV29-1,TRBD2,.,CSVYGTSGSTDTQYF
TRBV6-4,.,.,CASSDWPGVNQPQHF